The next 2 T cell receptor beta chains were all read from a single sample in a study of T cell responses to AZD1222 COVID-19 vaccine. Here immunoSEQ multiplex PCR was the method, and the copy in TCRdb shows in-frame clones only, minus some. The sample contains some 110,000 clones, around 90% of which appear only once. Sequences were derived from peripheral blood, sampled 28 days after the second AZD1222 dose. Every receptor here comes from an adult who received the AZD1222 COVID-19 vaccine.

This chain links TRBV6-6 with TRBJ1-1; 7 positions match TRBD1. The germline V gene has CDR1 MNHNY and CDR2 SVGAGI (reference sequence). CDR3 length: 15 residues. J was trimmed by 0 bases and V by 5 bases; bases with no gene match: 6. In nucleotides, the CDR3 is TGTGCCAGCAGTGATTCAGGGGGTATGAACACTGAAGCTTTCTTT. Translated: CASSDSGGMNTEAFF.

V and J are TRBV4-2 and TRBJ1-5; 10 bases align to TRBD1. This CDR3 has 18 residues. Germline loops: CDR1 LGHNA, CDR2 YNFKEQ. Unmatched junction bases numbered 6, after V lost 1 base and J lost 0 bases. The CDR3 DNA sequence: TGTGCCAGCAGCCAAGTGGGGACAGGGGCCTATAGCAATCAGCCCCAGCATTTT. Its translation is CASSQVGTGAYSNQPQHF.